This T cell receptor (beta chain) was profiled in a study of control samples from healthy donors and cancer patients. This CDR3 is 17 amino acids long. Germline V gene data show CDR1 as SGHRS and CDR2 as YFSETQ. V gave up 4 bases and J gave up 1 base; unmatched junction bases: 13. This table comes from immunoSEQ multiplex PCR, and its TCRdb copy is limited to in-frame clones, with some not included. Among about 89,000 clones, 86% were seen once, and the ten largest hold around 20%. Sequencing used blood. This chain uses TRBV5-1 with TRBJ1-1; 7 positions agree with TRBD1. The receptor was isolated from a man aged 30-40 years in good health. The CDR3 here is CASSTNRGFLGNTEAFF. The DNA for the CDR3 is TGCGCCAGCAGCACGAACAGGGGATTTCTGGGGAACACTGAAGCTTTCTTT.